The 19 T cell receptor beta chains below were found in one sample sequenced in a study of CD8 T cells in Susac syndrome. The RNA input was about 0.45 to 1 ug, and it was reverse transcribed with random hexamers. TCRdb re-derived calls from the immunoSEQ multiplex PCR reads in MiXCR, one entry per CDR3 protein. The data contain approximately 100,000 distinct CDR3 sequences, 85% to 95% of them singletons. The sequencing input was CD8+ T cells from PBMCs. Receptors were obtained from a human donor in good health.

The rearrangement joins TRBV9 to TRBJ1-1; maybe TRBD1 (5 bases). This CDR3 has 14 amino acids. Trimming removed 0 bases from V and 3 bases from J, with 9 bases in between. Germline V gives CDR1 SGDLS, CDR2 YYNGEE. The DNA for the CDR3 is TGTGCCAGCAGCGTAGCGGGAGGGGACACTGAAGCTTTCTTT. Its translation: CASSVAGGDTEAFF.

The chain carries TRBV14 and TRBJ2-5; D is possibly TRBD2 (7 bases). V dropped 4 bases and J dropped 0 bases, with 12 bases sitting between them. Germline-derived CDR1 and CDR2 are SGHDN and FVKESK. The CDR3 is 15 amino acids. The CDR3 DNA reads TGTGCCAGCAGCCCAAGAGGGGGGGACCAAGAGACCCAGTACTTC. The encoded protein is CASSPRGGDQETQYF.

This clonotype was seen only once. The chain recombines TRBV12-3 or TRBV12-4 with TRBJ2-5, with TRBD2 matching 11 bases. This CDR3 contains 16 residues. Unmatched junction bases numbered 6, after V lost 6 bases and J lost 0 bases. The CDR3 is CASSPGTSGYQETQYF. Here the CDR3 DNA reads TGTGCCAGCAGCCCCGGGACTAGCGGCTACCAAGAGACCCAGTACTTC.

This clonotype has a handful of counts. The CDR3 reads CASSSGGQETQYF. The CDR3 DNA reads as TGTGCCAGCAGCTCTGGGGGGCAAGAGACCCAGTACTTC. The chain employs TRBV7-9 and TRBJ2-5; tentative D call: TRBD2 (6 bases). The germline V and J ends were trimmed by 4 bases and 2 bases, with 8 bases remaining between them. This CDR3 has 13 residues. Germline values: CDR1 SEHNR, CDR2 FQNEAQ (reference sequence).

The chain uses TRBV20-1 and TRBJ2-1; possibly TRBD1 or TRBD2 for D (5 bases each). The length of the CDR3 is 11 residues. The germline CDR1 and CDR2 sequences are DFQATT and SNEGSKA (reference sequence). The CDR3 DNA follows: TGCAGGGTGGGGGAGCAGGTTGAGCAGTTCTTC. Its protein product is CRVGEQVEQFF.

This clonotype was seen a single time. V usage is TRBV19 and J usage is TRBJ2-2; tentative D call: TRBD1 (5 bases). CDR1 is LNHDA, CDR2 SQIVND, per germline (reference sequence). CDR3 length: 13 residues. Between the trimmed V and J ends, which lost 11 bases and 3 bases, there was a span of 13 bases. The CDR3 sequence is CALRLGDTGELFF. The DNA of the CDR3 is TGTGCCCTTAGGTTAGGGGACACCGGGGAGCTGTTTTTT.

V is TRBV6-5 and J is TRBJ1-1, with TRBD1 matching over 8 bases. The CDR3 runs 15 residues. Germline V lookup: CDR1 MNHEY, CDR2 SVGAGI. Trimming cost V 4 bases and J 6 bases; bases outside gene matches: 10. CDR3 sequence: CASSFDQGAFAEAFF. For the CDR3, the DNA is TGTGCCAGCAGTTTCGATCAGGGGGCATTCGCTGAAGCTTTCTTT.

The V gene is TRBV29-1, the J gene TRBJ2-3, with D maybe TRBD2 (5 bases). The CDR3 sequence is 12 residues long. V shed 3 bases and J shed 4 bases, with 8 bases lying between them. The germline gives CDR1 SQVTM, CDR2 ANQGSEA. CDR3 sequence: CSVDRGSDTQYF. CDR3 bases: TGCAGCGTTGATCGAGGGTCAGATACGCAGTATTTT.

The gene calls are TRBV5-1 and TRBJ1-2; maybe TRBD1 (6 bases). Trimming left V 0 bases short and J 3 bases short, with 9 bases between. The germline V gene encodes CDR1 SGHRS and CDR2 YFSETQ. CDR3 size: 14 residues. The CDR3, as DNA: TGCGCCAGCAGCTTGGACGCAGGGGACTATGGCTACACCTTC. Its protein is CASSLDAGDYGYTF.

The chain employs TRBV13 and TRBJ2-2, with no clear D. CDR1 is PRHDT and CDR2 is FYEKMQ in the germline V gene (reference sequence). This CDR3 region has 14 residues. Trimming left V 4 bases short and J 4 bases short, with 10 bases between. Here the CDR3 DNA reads TGTGCCAGCAGCTCAATCGTGGGCACCGGGGAGCTGTTTTTT. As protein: CASSSIVGTGELFF.

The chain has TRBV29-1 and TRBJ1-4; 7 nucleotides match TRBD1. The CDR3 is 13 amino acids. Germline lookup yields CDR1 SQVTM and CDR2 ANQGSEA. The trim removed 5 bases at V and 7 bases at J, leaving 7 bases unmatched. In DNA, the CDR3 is TGCAGCGTTCAACAGGGGAGGATTGAAAAACTGTTTTTT. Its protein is CSVQQGRIEKLFF.

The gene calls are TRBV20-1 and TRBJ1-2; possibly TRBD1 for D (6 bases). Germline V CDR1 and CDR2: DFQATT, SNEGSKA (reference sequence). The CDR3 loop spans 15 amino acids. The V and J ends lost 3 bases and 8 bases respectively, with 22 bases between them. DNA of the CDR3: TGCAGTGCTAGGACGGCCGAGACAGGCGCCGACGGCTACACCTTC. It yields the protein CSARTAETGADGYTF.

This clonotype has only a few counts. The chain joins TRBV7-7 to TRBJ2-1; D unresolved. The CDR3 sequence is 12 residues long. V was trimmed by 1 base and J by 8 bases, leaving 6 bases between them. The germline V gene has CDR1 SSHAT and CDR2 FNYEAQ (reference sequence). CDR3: CASSLDGYEQFF. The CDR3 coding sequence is TGTGCCAGCAGCTTAGATGGTTATGAGCAGTTCTTC.

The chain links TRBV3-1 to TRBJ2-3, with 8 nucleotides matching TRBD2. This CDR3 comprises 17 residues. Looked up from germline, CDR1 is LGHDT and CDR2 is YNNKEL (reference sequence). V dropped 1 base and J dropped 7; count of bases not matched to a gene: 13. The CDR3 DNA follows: TGTGCCAGCAGCCAAGTGGGGTCTACGGGACTAGTCAATACGCAGTATTTT. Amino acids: CASSQVGSTGLVNTQYF.

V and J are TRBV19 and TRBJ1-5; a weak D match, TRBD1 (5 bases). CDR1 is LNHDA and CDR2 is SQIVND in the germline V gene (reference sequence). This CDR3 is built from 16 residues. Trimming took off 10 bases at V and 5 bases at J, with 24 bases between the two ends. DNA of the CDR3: TGTGCCACCGATTCCCGACCAGGGTTAGGGCATCAGCCCCAGCATTTT. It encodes CATDSRPGLGHQPQHF. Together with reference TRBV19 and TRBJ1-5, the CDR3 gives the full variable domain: DGGITQSPKYLFRKEGQNVTLSCEQNLNHDAMYWYRQDPGQGLRLIYYSQIVNDFQKGDIAEGYSVSREKKESFPLTVTSAQKNPTAFYLCATDSRPGLGHQPQHFGDGTRLSIL.

CDR3 residues: CSAREQTYYEQYF. Written as DNA, the CDR3 is TGCAGTGCTAGGGAGCAGACCTACTACGAGCAGTACTTC. The V call is TRBV20-1, the J call TRBJ2-7; D uncertain. Trimming left V 3 bases short and J 3 bases short, with 12 bases between. The CDR3 extends over 13 amino acids. Germline CDR1 is DFQATT and CDR2 is SNEGSKA (reference sequence).

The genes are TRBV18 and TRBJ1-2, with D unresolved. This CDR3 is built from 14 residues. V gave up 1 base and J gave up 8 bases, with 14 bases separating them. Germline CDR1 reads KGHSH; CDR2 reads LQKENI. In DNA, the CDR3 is TGTGCCAGCTCACCACTCGTTCCGGATTCGGGCTACACCTTC. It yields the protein CASSPLVPDSGYTF. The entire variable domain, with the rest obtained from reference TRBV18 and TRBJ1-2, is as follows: NAGVMQNPRHLVRRRGQEARLRCSPMKGHSHVYWYRQLPEEGLKFMVYLQKENIIDESGMPKERFSAEFPKEGPSILRIQQVVRGDSAAYFCASSPLVPDSGYTFGSGTRLTVV.

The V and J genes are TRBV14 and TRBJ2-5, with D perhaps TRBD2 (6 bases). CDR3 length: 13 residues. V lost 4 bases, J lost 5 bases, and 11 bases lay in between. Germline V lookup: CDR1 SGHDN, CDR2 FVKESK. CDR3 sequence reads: CASSRYGGETQYF. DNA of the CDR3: TGTGCCAGCAGCCGATATGGAGGGGAGACCCAGTACTTC.

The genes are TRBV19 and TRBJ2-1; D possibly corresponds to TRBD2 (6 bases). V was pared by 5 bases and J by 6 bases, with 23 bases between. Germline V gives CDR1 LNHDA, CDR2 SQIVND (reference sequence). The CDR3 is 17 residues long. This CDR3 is CASSLRYSGVLSNEQFF. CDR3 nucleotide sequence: TGTGCCAGTAGTCTCCGATACTCGGGAGTCCTTTCCAATGAGCAGTTCTTC.